This T cell receptor beta chain was captured in a study of blood T cell repertoires in COVID-19 (dated by TCRdb to the early 2020s). Context from the whole study: Samples covering the acute and convalescent phases of COVID-19 were provided by collaborators in the United States, Italy and Spain. The material from the prospective study consisted of cDNA or gDNA derived from T cells, B-cell-depleted T cells, or PBMCs. The repertoires were made available in a free public database intended to serve as a resource for research on the immune response to SARS-CoV-2. A de-identified subject ID, COVID-19 status, age in years and sex were almost always included in the sample metadata. Where HLA class I and class II types were available, the types were taken from metadata supplied by the sample provider, not from assay-based typing. Deeply sampled blood TCRbeta repertoires from subjects exposed to, actively infected with, or recovered from COVID-19 were included in the dataset. Samples were obtained from the ongoing ImmuneRACE study (first 160 participants) and from over a thousand subjects provided by 6 global collaborators.

Note on this clone: Its specific antigen is unknown. No base quality values were provided; no much bigger clone lies one nucleotide off.

Beyond this particular receptor, the publication reports: How much clinical and demographic metadata was included differed by source and by participant, and the metadata was provided uncurated.

In the prospective study, participants were roughly 18 to 90 years old, resided in 25 or so geographic areas of the United States, and were enrolled through a virtual design. In the prospective study, participants were assigned to cohorts based on the clinical history participants reported in a screening survey and a study questionnaire. Recovered participants in ImmuneRACE Cohort 3 were defined by two consecutive negative NP/OP PCR tests, clearance by a healthcare professional, or resolution of symptoms. Each participant in the prospective study had whole blood, serum and a nasopharyngeal or oropharyngeal swab collected by mobile phlebotomists. Over a roughly two-month period, participants in the prospective study had the option of providing additional blood draws and questionnaires. Before DNA extraction, prospective study blood samples were shipped either frozen or at room temperature. The immunoSEQ Assay, a bias-controlled multiplex PCR, was used to amplify TCRbeta CDR3 regions from genomic DNA. As for the original processing: The number of nucleated cells in each sample was estimated from the amplification of reference gene primers within the assay. To quantify the absolute abundance of each unique TCRbeta CDR3 rearrangement, sequence reads were collapsed and filtered. Productive Simpson clonality was computed per sample as the square root of Simpson's diversity index over productive rearrangements. Sourced from immuneACCESS, this table was stored by TCRdb with only in-frame sequences that have V and J called. A share of the clones is absent; for the studies checked, an unresolved V gene accounts for under half, and the remainder has no known explanation. The V and J calls and clone size were taken over from that table, and D and trimming were inferred from the DNA. The sample contains roughly 300,000 clones, around 86% of them found a single time. The leading ten clones occupy more than 9% of the sample.

As encoded in the germline V gene, CDR1 is SGHTA while CDR2 is FQGNSA. From V the trimming removes 4 bases and from J it removes 4 bases, while the gene matches leave 10 bases of the junction unaccounted for. The cysteine opens and the phenylalanine closes a CDR3 of 16 amino acids. Of all the DNA, just the CDR3 is kept, 48 bases in frame from base 1. Source material: PBMCs or T cells enriched from blood (not recorded which). The clonotype comes from a woman aged 18-30 years who had recovered from COVID-19. The chain employs TRBV7-2 and TRBJ1-5, with 7 bases in between that match TRBD1. The base sequence is TGTGCCAGCAGCTCGAATCATTTACAGGGGAATCAGCCCCAGCATTTT. This translates into CASSSNHLQGNQPQHF.